This entry concerns a single T cell receptor (beta chain). The data originate from a study of cytomegalovirus exposure and HLA in healthy donors. Turning to the study itself: Around 80 million unique TCR sequences came from HLA-typed donors in an early release.

Trimming removed 5 bases from V and 3 bases from J; junction bases left unmatched: 7. The CDR3 has 15 residues. Germline CDR1 reads MNHEY; CDR2 reads SVGAGI. PCR involved 60 Vbeta and 13 Jbeta primers. The repertoire was sequenced with immunoSEQ multiplex PCR; TCRdb's copy has only in-frame clones and lacks some. The profile shows 140,000 or so clones, 80% to 85% of them singletons. The sequence was collected from a woman aged 25 to 39 in good health and CMV-seronegative. The genes are TRBV6-5 and TRBJ2-1, with TRBD1 matching over 7 bases. Sequencing was done on a sample of PBMCs. CDR3 residues: CASSITGTVYNEQFF. The DNA for the CDR3 is TGTGCCAGCAGTATTACCGGGACAGTCTACAATGAGCAGTTCTTC.